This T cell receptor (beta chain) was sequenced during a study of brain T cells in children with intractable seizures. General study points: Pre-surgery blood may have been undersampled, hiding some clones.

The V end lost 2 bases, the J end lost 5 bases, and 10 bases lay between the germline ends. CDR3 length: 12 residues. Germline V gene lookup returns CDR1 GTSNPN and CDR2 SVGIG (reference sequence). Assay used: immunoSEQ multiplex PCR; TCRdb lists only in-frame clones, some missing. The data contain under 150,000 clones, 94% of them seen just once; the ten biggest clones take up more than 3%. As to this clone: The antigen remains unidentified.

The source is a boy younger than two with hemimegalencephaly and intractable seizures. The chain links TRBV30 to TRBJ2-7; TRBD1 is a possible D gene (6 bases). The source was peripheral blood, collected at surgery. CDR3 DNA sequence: TGTGCCTGGAGTCCAGGGGTCCACGAGCAGTACTTC. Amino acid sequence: CAWSPGVHEQYF.